This TCR beta chain was recovered during a study of molecular identifiers for immune sequencing clone quantification. MiXCR was run by TCRdb on the PCR reads, yielding one entry per CDR3 protein. The sample shows about 640,000 distinct CDR3 sequences, less than 20% of them seen only once. Sorted inputs of about 18,000 to 1,100,000 cells, with 10%, 30% or 50% RNA, yielded naive CD8 libraries. Researchers sorted naive CD8 T cells as cells that were CD8+CD4-CCR7+CD45RA+. CDR3 length: 15 amino acids. The V gene end was trimmed by 4 bases and the J gene end by 4 bases; junction bases not matched to a gene: 5. The V gene's germline CDR1 is SGHTA and CDR2 FQGNSA. Study findings and constraints: Whereas clones above 20 RNA copies held under 1% of naive-cell molecules, they held over 98% of effector molecules. Barcode sharing among identical TCR molecules could make large clones appear smaller.

This clonotype has ten or more counts. Its antigen is not known. The clonotype originates from a human donor in good health. Some libraries in this study had Jurkat cell RNA spiked in. The sequenced sample consisted of naive CD8+ T cells from blood, with Jurkat cell RNA spiked in. Noted subset: FACS-sorted CD8+CD4-CCR7+CD45RA+ naive T cells. The gene calls are TRBV7-2 and TRBJ1-5, with 9 bases fitting TRBD1. The CDR3 spells CASSSGTGTNQPQHF. CDR3 nucleotides: TGTGCCAGCAGCTCGGGGACAGGGACGAATCAGCCCCAGCATTTT. The whole variable domain, filled in from reference TRBV7-2 and TRBJ1-5, reads GAGVSQSPSNKVTEKGKDVELRCDPISGHTALYWYRQSLGQGLEFLIYFQGNSAPDKSGLPSDRFSAERTGGSVSTLTIQRTQQEDSAVYLCASSSGTGTNQPQHFGDGTRLSIL.